This passage covers 18 T cell receptor beta chains from one sample sequenced in a study of T cell repertoires in cytomegalovirus infection. Antigen specificity for these receptors is unknown. One entry per CDR3 protein, called by TCRdb with MiXCR from the reads. The sample includes some 480,000 distinct CDR3 sequences, 33% of them seen just once. The starting material was cultured PBMCs, obtained from culture after CMV antigen stimulation. These TCRs come from a human donor in good health (CMV status not recorded). Some clones in this sample may be carry-over from other donors' samples.

The rearrangement uses TRBV6-2 or TRBV6-3 and TRBJ1-1, with D possibly matching TRBD1 (6 bases). The CDR3 has 16 amino acids. V gave up 7 bases and J gave up 4 bases, with 22 bases separating them. Germline V gives CDR1 MNHEY, CDR2 SVGEGT. CDR3 region: CASTFPTLTGATEAFF. The CDR3 DNA reads TGTGCCAGCACATTTCCGACACTGACAGGAGCCACTGAAGCTTTCTTT.

The J gene is TRBJ1-6, the V gene TRBV7-8; D remains unclear. Trimming took off 0 bases at V and 7 bases at J, with 10 bases between the two ends. CDR1 SGHVS and CDR2 FQNEAQ come from the germline V gene. CDR3 length: 15 amino acids. CDR3 sequence reads: CASSLALAANSPLHF. In DNA, the CDR3 is TGTGCCAGCAGCTTAGCGTTGGCAGCCAATTCACCCCTCCACTTT.

The table lists this clonotype with a few counts. The chain is built from TRBV12-3 or TRBV12-4 and TRBJ2-1; D might be TRBD2 (5 bases). This CDR3 is 13 amino acids long. Trimming left V 7 bases short and J 7 bases short, with 14 bases between. The CDR3 protein is CASNLRRRNEQFF. The DNA of the CDR3 is TGTGCCAGCAATCTCCGGAGGAGAAATGAGCAGTTCTTC.

The sample holds many counts of this clonotype. The chain carries TRBV7-2 and TRBJ1-6; perhaps TRBD1 as D (5 bases). The CDR3 has 16 amino acids. CDR1 is SGHTA, CDR2 FQGNSA, per germline. Deletions cut 1 base from V and 9 bases from J, with 16 bases between. As DNA, the CDR3 is TGTGCCAGCAGCTTAGGGGGAGACAGCCGGGGTTCACCCCTCCACTTT. This codes for CASSLGGDSRGSPLHF.

The chain carries TRBV7-9 and TRBJ1-4; 7 positions agree with TRBD1. CDR1 is SEHNR and CDR2 is FQNEAQ in the germline V gene (reference sequence). J gave up 6 bases and V 5 bases, and 9 bases lay outside the gene matches. CDR3 length: 15 residues. The CDR3 DNA is TGTGCCAGCAGCCCAACGGGACAGACGGATGAAAAACTGTTTTTT. Translated, it gives CASSPTGQTDEKLFF.

The chain links TRBV12-3 or TRBV12-4 to TRBJ2-3, with D unresolved. The CDR3 length is 12 residues. Trimming stripped 10 bases from V and 2 bases from J, with 10 bases between. The DNA of the CDR3 is TGTGCCACGAGTCGGTCCACAGATACGCAGTATTTT. It encodes CATSRSTDTQYF.

This clonotype was seen a few times. The chain combines TRBV27 with TRBJ2-3, with TRBD1 as a possible D gene (6 bases). The CDR3 is made up of 20 amino acids. Germline-derived CDR1 and CDR2 are MNHEY and SMNVEV (reference sequence). The V gene lost 5 bases and the J gene lost 0 bases, with 27 bases spanning the gap. In nucleotides, the CDR3 is TGTGCCAGCAGTACCCGCTTGCGTCCAGCCAGGGGCACTAGCACAGATACGCAGTATTTT. Its translation: CASSTRLRPARGTSTDTQYF.

The gene calls are TRBV12-3 or TRBV12-4 and TRBJ1-5, with D perhaps matching TRBD1 (5 bases). The length of the CDR3 is 12 residues. The germline V and J ends were trimmed by 4 bases and 4 bases, with 5 bases remaining between them. The CDR3 region is CASSYRNQPQHF. The DNA of the CDR3 is TGTGCCAGCAGTTACAGGAATCAGCCCCAGCATTTT.

The rearrangement uses TRBV11-2 and TRBJ1-6, with 10 bases that match TRBD1. The germline V gene encodes CDR1 SGHAT and CDR2 FQNNGV. The CDR3 is 16 residues long. Trimming took 5 bases from V and 8 from J; bases not matched to a gene: 9. The CDR3 loop reads CASSLSGTGAYSPLHF. For the CDR3, the DNA is TGTGCCAGCAGCCTCTCGGGGACAGGGGCTTATTCACCCCTCCACTTT.

The V and J genes are TRBV20-1 and TRBJ2-1; no firm D call. The V end was cut by 0 bases, the J end by 10 bases, with 13 bases between. The CDR3 contains 13 residues. Germline loops: CDR1 DFQATT, CDR2 SNEGSKA (reference sequence). DNA of the CDR3: TGCAGTGCTAGAGATATTCTTGTCGGGGAGCAGTTCTTC. Protein sequence: CSARDILVGEQFF.

This sequence joins TRBV20-1 and TRBJ2-5, with 14 nucleotides matching TRBD2. The CDR3 loop spans 14 amino acids. Trimming took 4 bases from V and 5 from J; bases not matched to a gene: 3. Per germline, CDR1 DFQATT and CDR2 SNEGSKA (reference sequence). In DNA form, the CDR3 reads TGCAGTGCTATAAGACTAGCGGGAGGGGAGACCCAGTACTTC. Translation: CSAIRLAGGETQYF.

This clonotype was detected a few times. The chain joins TRBV19 to TRBJ2-1, with 11 bases lining up with TRBD2. V lost 5 bases to trimming and J lost 6 bases; unmatched junction nucleotides: 12. The CDR3 has 17 amino acids. Germline CDR1 LNHDA, CDR2 SQIVND (reference sequence). DNA for the CDR3: TGTGCCAGTAGTGGGGGACTAGCGGATATAAGGGGCAATGAGCAGTTCTTC. Its translation is CASSGGLADIRGNEQFF.

This clonotype was counted only a few times. The chain uses TRBV12-3 or TRBV12-4 and TRBJ2-5, with D perhaps TRBD1 or TRBD2 (5 bases each). This CDR3 spans 14 amino acids. V was cut by 5 bases and J by 5 bases, with 15 bases left in between. CDR3 sequence: CASSPPGAAETQYF. CDR3 coding DNA: TGTGCCAGCAGTCCCCCCGGGGCGGCGGAGACCCAGTACTTC.

The chain uses TRBV20-1 and TRBJ2-1, with D possibly TRBD2 on 5 matching bases. The CDR3 has 15 residues. Germline V gene data show CDR1 as DFQATT and CDR2 as SNEGSKA (reference sequence). V was shortened by 0 bases and J by 6 bases, with 15 bases between the two germline ends. The CDR3 DNA is TGCAGTGCTAGAGACCTTGGACTTTCCCTCAATGAGCAGTTCTTC. It translates to CSARDLGLSLNEQFF.

The CDR3 region has the DNA TGTGCCAGCAGCCAAACCCGACTAGCGGGAGAGGGGACTCGCAGTCAGCAGTTCTTC. It specifies CASSQTRLAGEGTRSQQFF. V and J are TRBV4-2 and TRBJ2-1; TRBD2 aligns across 12 bases. The CDR3 contains 19 residues. CDR1 LGHNA and CDR2 YNFKEQ come from the germline V gene. Unmatched junction bases numbered 19, after V lost 2 bases and J lost 11 bases.

Ten or more counts support this clonotype. The genes are TRBV7-2 and TRBJ2-7, with 8 bases aligning to TRBD2. This CDR3 contains 15 residues. Germline loops: CDR1 SGHTA, CDR2 FQGNSA. V shed 3 bases and J 5 bases; nucleotides not matched to a gene: 9. DNA for the CDR3: TGTGCCAGCAGCTTGCCGCAGGGACTAGTAGACGAGCAGTACTTC. Translating gives CASSLPQGLVDEQYF.

This clonotype has a handful of counts. The V and J genes are TRBV10-3 and TRBJ1-1; the D gene is possibly TRBD1 (5 bases). CDR1 ENHRY and CDR2 SYGVKD come from the germline V gene. V lost 2 bases, J lost 1 base, and 8 bases lay in between. The length of the CDR3 is 14 residues. CDR3 amino acids: CAISENRGNTEAFF. CDR3 sequence (DNA): TGTGCCATCAGTGAGAATAGGGGGAACACTGAAGCTTTCTTT.

V gene TRBV19 combines with J gene TRBJ1-1; D uncertain. V lost 3 bases and J lost 3, with 11 bases in between. The CDR3 runs to 14 residues. Germline CDR1 reads LNHDA; CDR2 reads SQIVND (reference sequence). CDR3 loop: CASSISNGYTEAFF. Written as DNA, the CDR3 is TGTGCCAGTAGTATTAGCAACGGGTACACTGAAGCTTTCTTT. Drawing the rest from reference TRBV19 and TRBJ1-1, the complete variable domain is DGGITQSPKYLFRKEGQNVTLSCEQNLNHDAMYWYRQDPGQGLRLIYYSQIVNDFQKGDIAEGYSVSREKKESFPLTVTSAQKNPTAFYLCASSISNGYTEAFFGQGTRLTVV.